The 32 T cell receptor beta chains below all came from one sample that was sequenced in a study of blood T cell repertoires in COVID-19. Data came from immunoSEQ multiplex PCR; TCRdb stores just in-frame clones and leaves some out. This table has about 220,000 clones, 70% to 85% appearing once. Source material: PBMCs or T cells enriched from blood (not recorded which). All receptors come from a woman aged 60 to 75 who had recovered from COVID-19.

V gene TRBV3-1 (or the pseudogene TRBV3-2) combines with J gene TRBJ2-7, with 7 bases lining up with TRBD1. The V gene end was trimmed by 0 bases and the J gene end by 4 bases; junction bases not matched to a gene: 6. Germline V gives CDR1 LGHDT, CDR2 YNNKEL (reference sequence). The CDR3 runs 15 residues. CDR3 amino acids: CASSQDLTGSYEQYF. The CDR3, as DNA: TGTGCCAGCAGCCAAGATCTGACAGGGTCGTACGAGCAGTACTTC.

V and J are TRBV19 and TRBJ2-5; 7 bases are a match to TRBD2. CDR3 length: 14 residues. The V gene's germline CDR1 is LNHDA and CDR2 SQIVND (reference sequence). Germline trimming cut 2 bases from V and 5 bases from J; bases unmatched to any gene: 5. DNA for the CDR3: TGTGCCAGTAGTATACGGGGGGACGGGGAGACCCAGTACTTC. The encoded protein is CASSIRGDGETQYF.

The CDR3 DNA reads TGTGCCAGCAGCTTAGGCGCCTACAATGAGCAGTTCTTC. Protein: CASSLGAYNEQFF. The genes are TRBV7-8 and TRBJ2-1; D is unclear. V was pared by 1 base and J by 2 bases, with 3 bases between. Germline CDR1 and CDR2: SGHVS and FQNEAQ. This CDR3 is 13 amino acids long. The full variable domain, completed using reference TRBV7-8 and TRBJ2-1, is GAGVSQSPRYKVAKRGQDVALRCDPISGHVSLFWYQQALGQGPEFLTYFQNEAQLDKSGLPSDRFFAERPEGSVSTLKIQRTQQEDSAVYLCASSLGAYNEQFFGPGTRLTVL.

In the case of this clone: The identical CDR3 is also encoded by other nucleotide sequences in the sample. J is TRBJ2-7 and V is TRBV14; D gene unclear. Germline V gene sequence: CDR1 SGHDN, CDR2 FVKESK. This CDR3 region has 12 residues. The V gene lost 4 bases and the J gene lost 0 bases, with 4 bases spanning the gap. The CDR3 coding sequence is TGTGCCAGCAGCCGCAGCTCCTACGAGCAGTACTTC. It yields the protein CASSRSSYEQYF.

The V gene is TRBV15, the J gene TRBJ2-5; D is possibly TRBD2 (6 bases). The germline gives CDR1 LNHNV, CDR2 YYDKDF (reference sequence). There are 14 residues in the CDR3. Trimming took off 0 bases at V and 5 bases at J, with 10 bases between the two ends. The CDR3 loop is CATSRDTGRETQYF. The CDR3 DNA is TGTGCCACCAGCAGAGATACGGGGAGGGAGACCCAGTACTTC.

J is TRBJ1-1 and V is TRBV7-2, with 8 bases fitting TRBD1. Germline V gene sequence: CDR1 SGHTA, CDR2 FQGNSA. V shed 1 base, J shed 5 bases, and the junction held 9 bases outside the gene matches. The CDR3 sequence is 16 residues long. The CDR3 nucleotides are TGTGCCAGCAGCTTAGTCCAGGGGGCGATGGGAACTGAAGCTTTCTTT. It encodes CASSLVQGAMGTEAFF. Using reference TRBV7-2 and TRBJ1-1 for the parts outside the CDR3, the full variable domain is GAGVSQSPSNKVTEKGKDVELRCDPISGHTALYWYRQSLGQGLEFLIYFQGNSAPDKSGLPSDRFSAERTGGSVSTLTIQRTQQEDSAVYLCASSLVQGAMGTEAFFGQGTRLTVV.

This clone was seen once. This CDR3 is also generated by other DNA sequences in the sample. The V call is TRBV12-3 or TRBV12-4, the J call TRBJ2-5, with 11 nucleotides matching TRBD2. CDR3 length: 13 residues. The V and J ends lost 8 bases and 5 bases, in that order; junction bases with no gene match: 4. CDR3: CASRLAGRETQYF. Written as DNA, the CDR3 is TGTGCCAGCCGACTAGCGGGACGGGAGACCCAGTACTTC.

This clone has a handful of counts. In DNA, the CDR3 is TGTGCCAGCAGTTCCCCGACAGGGGAAGCTTTCTTT. This codes for CASSSPTGEAFF. The rearrangement uses TRBV12-3 or TRBV12-4 and TRBJ1-1, with 7 bases aligning to TRBD1. Trimming at V came to 4 bases and at J to 8 bases, leaving 4 bases not matched to a gene. The CDR3 has 12 residues.

This clone has just a few counts. The chain couples TRBV5-6 to TRBJ1-2; D remains ambiguous. CDR3 length: 13 residues. V dropped 1 base and J dropped 8 bases, with 12 bases sitting between them. Germline V CDR1 and CDR2: SGHDT, YYEEEE. The CDR3 protein is CASSLHGLSGYTF. The CDR3 DNA reads TGTGCCAGCAGCTTGCATGGGCTTTCGGGCTACACCTTC.

Concerning this clone: Other DNA sequences of this sample code for an identical CDR3. The rearrangement joins TRBV5-4 to TRBJ1-2; D may be TRBD1 (6 bases). V was cut by 2 bases and J by 2 bases, with 10 bases left in between. Germline CDR1 SGHNT, CDR2 YYREEE (reference sequence). This CDR3 is built from 14 residues. The DNA for the CDR3 is TGTGCCAGCAGCTTTCAGGGGACGAACTATGGCTACACCTTC. Protein sequence: CASSFQGTNYGYTF.

The V and J genes are TRBV7-9 and TRBJ2-1; D gene ambiguous. V dropped 5 bases and J dropped 6 bases, with 11 bases sitting between them. Germline CDR1 and CDR2: SEHNR and FQNEAQ (reference sequence). CDR3 length: 13 amino acids. In DNA, the CDR3 is TGTGCCAGCAGCCGTACAGCTACCAATGAGCAGTTCTTC. This translates into CASSRTATNEQFF.

This sequence joins TRBV7-2 and TRBJ1-2; D gene uncertain. The V gene lost 1 base and the J gene lost 8 bases, with 14 bases spanning the gap. Germline V gives CDR1 SGHTA, CDR2 FQGNSA. The CDR3 has 14 residues. CDR3 region: CASSLGGWVSGYTF. The CDR3 region has the DNA TGTGCCAGCAGCTTAGGCGGCTGGGTGTCCGGCTACACCTTC.

The rearrangement links TRBV7-2 to TRBJ2-7, with 12 bases fitting TRBD2. CDR3 length: 17 amino acids. V shed 1 base and J 7 bases; nucleotides not matched to a gene: 11. Germline V gene data show CDR1 as SGHTA and CDR2 as FQGNSA. The CDR3 region has the DNA TGTGCCAGCAGCTTAGGTTTGGCTAGCGGGGGGGCCTTTGAGCAGTACTTC. Translated: CASSLGLASGGAFEQYF.

The chain is built from TRBV2 and TRBJ1-1; TRBD1 matches at 9 bases. Germline CDR1 is SNHLY and CDR2 is FYNNEI. The CDR3 sequence is 14 residues long. With V trimmed by 6 bases and J by 7 bases, 9 bases remained unmatched. The DNA for the CDR3 is TGTGCCAGCAGCCTCGACAGGGGGGCCCTTGAAGCTTTCTTT. Its translation is CASSLDRGALEAFF.

The CDR3 loop is CASSAQGFTEAFF. For the CDR3, the DNA is TGTGCCAGCAGCGCACAGGGGTTCACTGAAGCTTTCTTT. The V call is TRBV9, the J call TRBJ1-1, with TRBD1 identical over 7 bases. The V and J ends lost 3 bases and 4 bases, in that order; junction bases with no gene match: 3. CDR1 SGDLS and CDR2 YYNGEE come from the germline V gene. The CDR3 covers 13 residues.

The rearrangement uses TRBV27 and TRBJ2-7; D unclear. V shed 2 bases and J shed 4 bases, with 12 bases lying between them. From germline, CDR1 is MNHEY and CDR2 SMNVEV (reference sequence). The CDR3 is 14 residues long. CDR3 in DNA: TGTGCCAGCAGTTTAGCTGACAACCTGTACGAGCAGTACTTC. Translated: CASSLADNLYEQYF.

CDR3 nucleotide sequence: TGTGCCAGCAGCGACCACTTAGGACAGGCACTTCCTGGGGAGCAGTACTTC. It specifies CASSDHLGQALPGEQYF. The chain combines TRBV25-1 with TRBJ2-7; 7 bases fit TRBD1. J gave up 7 bases and V 6 bases, and 21 bases lay outside the gene matches. Germline V gene sequence: CDR1 MGHDK, CDR2 SYGVNS. The CDR3 has 17 amino acids.

This clone turned up a few times. The rearrangement links TRBV11-2 to TRBJ1-2; D perhaps matches TRBD1 (6 bases). The germline V and J ends were trimmed by 1 base and 3 bases, with 6 bases remaining between them. Per the germline V gene, CDR1 is SGHAT and CDR2 is FQNNGV. The CDR3 sequence is 13 residues long. In nucleotides, the CDR3 is TGTGCCAGCAGCTTAGCAGGGGACTATGGCTACACCTTC. Its protein product is CASSLAGDYGYTF.

This chain links TRBV3-1 (or the pseudogene TRBV3-2) with TRBJ2-2; 9 nucleotides agree with TRBD2. The CDR3 consists of 16 residues. Per the germline V gene, CDR1 is LGHDT and CDR2 is YNNKEL (reference sequence). Losses at the gene ends were 6 bases for V and 5 bases for J; bases not matched to a gene: 10. CDR3 in DNA: TGTGCCAGCAGTCCAGTAGGCCTAGCGGGAACCGGGGAGCTGTTTTTT. This translates into CASSPVGLAGTGELFF.

The chain has TRBV13 and TRBJ1-1, with 9 bases matching TRBD1. The V and J ends lost 4 bases and 1 base, in that order; junction bases with no gene match: 4. The CDR3 runs 15 residues. Germline V gene lookup returns CDR1 PRHDT and CDR2 FYEKMQ (reference sequence). As DNA, the CDR3 is TGTGCCAGCAGCTGGGGACAGGGAGAGAACACTGAAGCTTTCTTT. It yields the protein CASSWGQGENTEAFF.

V is TRBV5-1 and J is TRBJ2-7, with 8 bases that match TRBD1. V trimming: 0 bases; J trimming: 0 bases; junction bases outside the gene matches: 14. This CDR3 is 19 amino acids long. In germline, CDR1 is SGHRS, CDR2 YFSETQ. CDR3 region: CASSLARGRGPLSSYEQYF. The DNA for the CDR3 is TGCGCCAGCAGCTTGGCCCGGGGCAGGGGGCCGTTAAGCTCCTACGAGCAGTACTTC.

This chain uses TRBV18 with TRBJ2-3; D is possibly TRBD1 (5 bases). CDR3 length: 18 amino acids. Trimming removed 2 bases from V and 6 bases from J, with 24 bases in between. CDR1 KGHSH and CDR2 LQKENI come from the germline V gene. For the CDR3, the DNA is TGTGCCAGCTCACCATCTTTCTTCCAGGGCTCTCTGGGGGATACGCAGTATTTT. Translating gives CASSPSFFQGSLGDTQYF. Full variable domain (remainder filled in from reference TRBV18 and TRBJ2-3): NAGVMQNPRHLVRRRGQEARLRCSPMKGHSHVYWYRQLPEEGLKFMVYLQKENIIDESGMPKERFSAEFPKEGPSILRIQQVVRGDSAAYFCASSPSFFQGSLGDTQYFGPGTRLTVL.

The chain employs TRBV6-6 and TRBJ1-3, with 7 nucleotides matching TRBD1. This CDR3 is built from 16 residues. J gave up 4 bases and V 10 bases, and 16 bases lay outside the gene matches. Germline CDR1 MNHNY, CDR2 SVGAGI (reference sequence). CDR3 bases: TGTGCCACTTCCCGGGAGAGGGGGCTTACCGGAAACACCATATATTTT. Its protein is CATSRERGLTGNTIYF.

For this clone: The same CDR3 is also encoded by other DNA sequences in this sample. The rearrangement joins TRBV5-4 to TRBJ2-3; D is possibly TRBD2 (6 bases). This CDR3 spans 14 amino acids. Trimming left V 3 bases short and J 2 bases short, with 10 bases between. Germline values: CDR1 SGHNT, CDR2 YYREEE (reference sequence). This CDR3 reads CASSSGLNTDTQYF. The CDR3 DNA reads as TGTGCCAGCAGCTCGGGACTCAACACAGATACGCAGTATTTT.

This chain connects TRBV29-1 to TRBJ2-3, with D tentatively TRBD2 (6 bases). Germline V gives CDR1 SQVTM, CDR2 ANQGSEA. The CDR3 is 15 residues long. V was cut by 6 bases and J by 0 bases, with 16 bases left in between. The DNA for the CDR3 is TGCAGCGTCCGACAAAGAGCGGGTAGCACAGATACGCAGTATTTT. Protein: CSVRQRAGSTDTQYF.

The chain couples TRBV11-3 to TRBJ2-3, with 8 bases lining up with TRBD1. V shed 9 bases, J shed 3 bases, and the junction held 8 bases outside the gene matches. The CDR3 runs to 14 residues. CDR1 and CDR2 (germline): SGHNT, YENEEA. The DNA of the CDR3 is TGTGCCAGTTCCAGGGACAGGTCGACAGATACGCAGTATTTT. Its protein is CASSRDRSTDTQYF.

The V gene is TRBV9, the J gene TRBJ2-1; 11 bases are a match to TRBD2. CDR3 size: 18 residues. CDR1 and CDR2 (germline): SGDLS, YYNGEE. Unmatched junction bases numbered 6, after V lost 0 bases and J lost 1 base. CDR3 sequence reads: CASSVALAGGGSYNEQFF. DNA for the CDR3: TGTGCCAGCAGCGTAGCTCTAGCGGGAGGAGGGTCCTACAATGAGCAGTTCTTC.

The chain has TRBV7-2 and TRBJ2-2, with TRBD1 identical over 7 bases. In germline, CDR1 is SGHTA, CDR2 FQGNSA. With V trimmed by 6 bases and J by 1 base, 5 bases remained unmatched. The CDR3 runs to 15 residues. The CDR3 reads CASRGQNLNTGELFF. The CDR3 coding sequence is TGTGCCAGCAGGGGACAGAATCTGAACACCGGGGAGCTGTTTTTT.

The gene calls are TRBV18 and TRBJ2-1; 7 positions agree with TRBD2. The CDR3 is 15 amino acids. Trimming cost V 4 bases and J 3 bases; bases outside gene matches: 6. Germline V gene data show CDR1 as KGHSH and CDR2 as LQKENI. The CDR3 nucleotides are TGTGCCAGCTCACTTCTCGGACTAGACTACAATGAGCAGTTCTTC. This sequence encodes CASSLLGLDYNEQFF.

This clone appeared once. The chain combines TRBV6-5 with TRBJ2-7; 7 bases align to TRBD1. The germline V gene encodes CDR1 MNHEY and CDR2 SVGAGI. The V gene end was trimmed by 7 bases and the J gene end by 2 bases; junction bases not matched to a gene: 11. This CDR3 region has 15 residues. As DNA, the CDR3 is TGTGCCAGCACACAGCCGGGACAGAGACCCTACGAGCAGTACTTC. This codes for CASTQPGQRPYEQYF.

The V gene is TRBV10-3, the J gene TRBJ1-2, with D tentatively TRBD1 (5 bases). Germline V gene lookup returns CDR1 ENHRY and CDR2 SYGVKD. This CDR3 region has 17 residues. Trimming left V 0 bases short and J 2 bases short, with 16 bases between. The CDR3 region is CAISESGGRESNYGYTF. The CDR3 bases are TGTGCCATCAGTGAGTCGGGAGGCAGGGAGTCGAACTATGGCTACACCTTC.

The chain couples TRBV15 to TRBJ2-2; 9 positions agree with TRBD1. CDR3 length equals 14 residues. V lost 9 bases and J lost 4; bases outside the gene matches: 6. Germline lookup yields CDR1 LNHNV and CDR2 YYDKDF (reference sequence). The CDR3 DNA reads as TGTGCCACGGGGACAGGGTATGGCACCGGGGAGCTGTTTTTT. Protein product: CATGTGYGTGELFF.